This is a list of T cell receptor beta chains from one sample in a study of blood T cell repertoires in COVID-19. Only in-frame clones appear in the TCRdb table, and some are missing; sequencing was by immunoSEQ multiplex PCR. The sample has some 140,000 clones; 79% are singletons. Input material: peripheral blood. Receptors were obtained from a man aged 55 to 70 with acute or convalescent COVID-19. Each CDR3 is given with its conserved first and last residue. The D gene is left open where the match is weak. The listing skips clone size in some rows; elsewhere it reads once, few, many or a size class.

d_gene,j_gene,v_gene,abundance,CDR3aa,CDR3nt
.,TRBJ1-6,TRBV11-2,.,CASSLDTSLRHLHF,TGTGCCAGCAGCTTAGACACATCTTTGAGGCACCTCCACTTT
TRBD2,TRBJ2-1,TRBV11-2,.,CASSPGTSLEQFF,TGTGCCAGCAGCCCCGGGACTAGCCTTGAGCAGTTCTTC
.,TRBJ1-1,TRBV7-6,many,CASSSLDSEAFF,TGTGCCAGCAGCTCTTTGGACAGCGAAGCTTTCTTT
TRBD2,TRBJ2-2,TRBV7-6,.,CASSQGLARNTGELFF,TGTGCCAGCAGCCAAGGACTAGCGCGGAACACCGGGGAGCTGTTTTTT
TRBD1,TRBJ1-5,TRBV7-9,few,CASSSGQGVNQPQHF,TGTGCCAGCAGCTCGGGACAGGGGGTGAATCAGCCCCAGCATTTT
.,TRBJ2-2,TRBV19,.,CASSIEWTVNTGELFF,TGTGCCAGTAGTATAGAATGGACAGTGAACACCGGGGAGCTGTTTTTT
.,TRBJ1-1,TRBV6-2/TRBV6-3,.,CASSRPRGAFTEAFF,TGTGCCAGCAGTCGCCCTCGGGGGGCATTCACTGAAGCTTTCTTT
.,TRBJ2-2,TRBV19,.,CASSIRSRGNTGELFF,TGTGCCAGTAGTATAAGGTCCAGGGGAAACACCGGGGAGCTGTTTTTT
TRBD1,TRBJ2-2,TRBV7-9,.,CASSLRTGNTGELFF,TGTGCCAGCAGCCTCCGGACAGGGAACACCGGGGAGCTGTTTTTT
.,TRBJ1-3,TRBV28,.,CASSLRQGRTGNTIYF,TGTGCCAGCAGTTTACGCCAGGGAAGGACTGGAAACACCATATATTTT
TRBD2,TRBJ2-2,TRBV9,.,CASSVGGRARGTGELFF,TGTGCCAGCAGCGTAGGCGGGAGGGCCCGGGGGACCGGGGAGCTGTTTTTT
TRBD1,TRBJ1-5,TRBV5-1,.,CASSQGTGGNQPQHF,TGCGCCAGCAGCCAAGGGACAGGGGGAAATCAGCCCCAGCATTTT
TRBD1,TRBJ1-5,TRBV2,few,CASSVGQDYSNQPQHF,TGTGCCAGCAGTGTCGGACAGGATTATAGCAATCAGCCCCAGCATTTT
.,TRBJ2-3,TRBV19,.,CASSINGGLTDTQYF,TGTGCCAGTAGTATAAATGGGGGGTTGACAGATACGCAGTATTTT
TRBD2,TRBJ2-3,TRBV24-1,.,CATSDRTSGSPDTQYF,TGTGCCACCAGTGATCGGACTAGCGGGAGTCCAGATACGCAGTATTTT
.,TRBJ1-6,TRBV4-3,few,CASSQMDSNSPLHF,TGCGCCAGCAGCCAAATGGACAGTAATTCACCCCTCCACTTT
.,TRBJ2-5,TRBV7-7,few,CASSTGRVGRETQYF,TGTGCTAGCAGCACCGGCAGGGTCGGAAGAGAGACCCAGTACTTC
.,TRBJ1-1,TRBV12-3/TRBV12-4,.,CASSFPPGTEAFF,TGTGCCAGCAGTTTCCCCCCGGGCACTGAAGCTTTCTTT
.,TRBJ2-7,TRBV4-3,.,CASSQDARGSSFYEQYF,TGCGCCAGCAGCCAAGATGCCAGGGGTTCCTCTTTCTACGAGCAGTACTTC
.,TRBJ1-1,TRBV12-2,.,CASRLAVGGAMNTEAFF,TGTGCAAGTCGCTTAGCGGTCGGGGGGGCCATGAACACTGAAGCTTTCTTT
.,TRBJ1-1,TRBV20-1,.,CSASIQMNTEAFF,TGCAGTGCTAGTATACAGATGAACACTGAAGCTTTCTTT
.,TRBJ1-1,TRBV5-4,.,CASSPSGSNTEAFF,TGTGCCAGCAGCCCCTCGGGGAGCAACACTGAAGCTTTCTTT
TRBD1,TRBJ1-5,TRBV19,.,CASTPSPHTGAQPQHF,TGTGCCAGTACTCCTTCCCCCCACACAGGGGCTCAGCCCCAGCATTTT